This T cell receptor (beta chain) was sequenced for a study of T cells in Graves' hyperthyroidism and ophthalmopathy. This CDR3 spans 15 amino acids. Trimming took 6 bases from V and 6 from J, leaving 20 bases between them. Germline CDR1 and CDR2: MNHEY and SMNVEV (reference sequence). As to this clonotype: Its antigen remains unknown. This clone may be a read error of a much larger clone one base away.

RNA transcripts were the template for amplifying TCR beta CDR3 regions. HTBI primers were used for first-round RT-PCR of the TCR CDR3. TCRdb re-called the multiplex PCR reads through MiXCR, storing one row per CDR3 protein. The sample yields about 570,000 distinct CDR3 sequences, 40% to 55% seen once. Study results and caveats: Also found in blood were most expanded thyroid clonotypes above 0.001. A model of 13 V-J features distinguished ophthalmopathy from stable hyperthyroidism.

This chain uses TRBV27 with TRBJ1-1, with a possible D match to TRBD1 (5 bases). The receptor comes from an adult woman with Graves' disease, either hyperthyroidism or ophthalmopathy (not recorded which). Sequencing was done on a sample of peripheral blood or thyroid tissue (not recorded which). The CDR3 loop reads CASSFLPLGGAEAFF. CDR3 DNA: TGTGCCAGCAGCTTTCTTCCCCTCGGAGGGGCTGAAGCTTTCTTT.